This is a list of T cell receptor beta chains from one sample in a study of a mutant IDH1 vaccine in newly diagnosed glioma. Libraries were prepared by immunoSEQ multiplex PCR; TCRdb keeps only in-frame clonotypes and omits some of them. The profile covers approximately 80,000 clones, with roughly four fifths appearing a single time and 5% to 6.5% taken by the ten largest. These receptors' antigens are unknown. The starting material was PBMCs, obtained from a glioma patient whose treatment included an IDH1 peptide vaccine. The receptors were gathered from a man aged 35 to 55 with glioma. CDR3s include the opening cysteine and the closing phenylalanine or tryptophan. Fields, in order: clone size, CDR3 length, V gene, J gene, D gene, CDR3 protein, CDR3 DNA. A D gene is named only where the DNA matches it firmly. Only part of the rows carry a size: once, few, many, or a class if the clone is expanded.

-	13	TRBV2	TRBJ2-5	-	CASKRGLGETQYF	TGTGCCAGCAAGAGGGGTTTGGGAGAGACCCAGTACTTC
-	13	TRBV2	TRBJ1-5	-	CASSEGHYQPQHF	TGTGCCAGCAGTGAGGGCCATTATCAGCCCCAGCATTTT
-	14	TRBV11-2	TRBJ1-6	-	CASSLSGDNSPLHF	TGTGCCAGCAGCTTATCTGGGGATAATTCACCCCTCCACTTT
-	16	TRBV18	TRBJ1-1	TRBD1	CASSLDQTGGGTEAFF	TGTGCCAGCTCACTCGACCAGACAGGGGGCGGTACTGAAGCTTTCTTT
once	13	TRBV7-6	TRBJ2-7	-	CASGKGLIYEQYF	TGTGCCAGCGGAAAAGGGTTAATCTACGAGCAGTACTTC
few	15	TRBV18	TRBJ1-4	-	CASSPRAGSDEKLFF	TGTGCCAGCTCACCACGGGCAGGGAGCGATGAAAAACTGTTTTTT
-	16	TRBV7-2	TRBJ2-1	-	CASSLIRISSYNEQFF	TGTGCCAGCAGCTTAATACGGATAAGCTCCTACAATGAGCAGTTCTTC
-	15	TRBV4-1	TRBJ1-4	-	CASSQVGIGAEKLFF	TGCGCCAGCAGCCAAGTAGGAATAGGGGCTGAAAAACTGTTTTTT
-	16	TRBV5-4	TRBJ2-5	TRBD1	CASRGPGQGVQETQYF	TGTGCCAGCAGGGGACCCGGGCAGGGGGTCCAAGAGACCCAGTACTTC
-	14	TRBV29-1	TRBJ2-1	TRBD2	CSVQGLAGYNEQFF	TGCAGCGTCCAAGGCCTAGCGGGCTACAATGAGCAGTTCTTC
-	15	TRBV4-1	TRBJ1-1	TRBD1	CASSQDAQGVTEAFF	TGCGCCAGCAGCCAAGATGCCCAGGGGGTAACTGAAGCTTTCTTT
-	14	TRBV29-1	TRBJ2-7	TRBD2	CSVTGGTSSYEQYF	TGCAGCGTGACGGGGGGGACCAGCTCCTACGAGCAGTACTTC
-	15	TRBV10-3	TRBJ2-2	-	CAIPLSGRNTGELFF	TGTGCCATCCCTTTAAGCGGTAGGAACACCGGGGAGCTGTTTTTT
once	12	TRBV28	TRBJ2-7	-	CASGTLNYEQYF	TGTGCCAGCGGGACTCTAAACTACGAGCAGTACTTC
-	15	TRBV6-5	TRBJ2-7	TRBD1	CASTIWGTGGYEQYF	TGTGCCAGCACCATATGGGGGACAGGGGGTTACGAGCAGTACTTC
-	13	TRBV19	TRBJ2-5	-	CASSPAYRETQYF	TGTGCCAGTAGTCCCGCCTACCGGGAGACCCAGTACTTC
once	15	TRBV5-5	TRBJ2-7	TRBD2	CASSSDPTSSHEQYF	TGTGCCAGCAGCTCCGATCCGACTAGCAGCCACGAGCAGTACTTC
-	15	TRBV6-5	TRBJ1-6	-	CASRPAHSYNSPLHF	TGTGCCAGCCGTCCGGCACACTCCTATAATTCACCCCTCCACTTT
-	15	TRBV30	TRBJ2-7	TRBD2	CAWSGGRTSAYEQYF	TGTGCCTGGAGTGGGGGTAGGACTAGCGCCTACGAGCAGTACTTC
-	14	TRBV28	TRBJ2-7	-	CASRLGVSTYEQYF	TGTGCCAGCAGACTAGGTGTTTCCACCTACGAGCAGTACTTC
-	13	TRBV11-2	TRBJ2-7	-	CASSPGPLKEQYF	TGTGCCAGCAGCCCGGGCCCATTAAAAGAGCAGTACTTC
-	13	TRBV5-1	TRBJ2-4	-	CASSVVPEGIQYF	TGCGCCAGCAGCGTCGTCCCCGAAGGCATTCAGTACTTC
-	15	TRBV2	TRBJ1-1	TRBD1	CASSGGQGADTEAFF	TGTGCCAGCAGTGGGGGACAGGGGGCGGACACTGAAGCTTTCTTT
few	17	TRBV4-3	TRBJ1-5	TRBD1	CASSQNLADRVYQPQHF	TGCGCCAGCAGCCAAAACCTCGCCGACAGGGTCTATCAGCCCCAGCATTTT
-	12	TRBV4-3	TRBJ1-2	-	CASSQDGRGYTF	TGCGCCAGCAGCCAAGATGGCCGTGGCTACACCTTC
-	14	TRBV29-1	TRBJ2-1	TRBD2	CSVDGTSGRNEQFF	TGCAGCGTTGATGGGACTAGCGGGAGGAATGAGCAGTTCTTC
-	14	TRBV28	TRBJ1-2	-	CASSLTGINYGYTF	TGTGCCAGCAGTTTAACAGGGATCAACTATGGCTACACCTTC
-	15	TRBV13	TRBJ2-7	TRBD1	CASSLGRQGSDEQYF	TGTGCCAGCAGCTTAGGCCGACAGGGAAGCGACGAGCAGTACTTC
-	18	TRBV14	TRBJ1-1	TRBD1	CASGRLQGTGALNTEAFF	TGTGCCAGCGGCCGACTCCAGGGGACAGGGGCTCTGAACACTGAAGCTTTCTTT
-	15	TRBV4-3	TRBJ2-2	-	CASSQVQGFTGELFF	TGCGCCAGCAGCCAAGTCCAGGGGTTCACCGGGGAGCTGTTTTTT
-	12	TRBV2	TRBJ1-5	-	CASRGDDQPQHF	TGTGCCAGCAGGGGAGACGATCAGCCCCAGCATTTT
-	16	TRBV18	TRBJ2-5	TRBD2	CASSPLPPGGKETQYF	TGTGCCAGCTCACCACTACCCCCGGGGGGTAAAGAGACCCAGTACTTC
-	12	TRBV10-3	TRBJ2-7	-	CAISGSTVQQYF	TGTGCCATCAGTGGCTCAACCGTGCAGCAGTACTTC
-	17	TRBV28	TRBJ2-7	-	CASSLSVRGQGGYEQYF	TGTGCCAGCAGTTTAAGTGTAAGAGGGCAGGGTGGGTACGAGCAGTACTTC
-	15	TRBV6-1	TRBJ1-2	-	CASRGYTDSFYGYTF	TGTGCCAGCAGGGGATATACGGACAGCTTCTATGGCTACACCTTC
-	13	TRBV6-6	TRBJ1-5	-	CASQRDGNQPQHF	TGTGCCAGTCAGCGGGACGGAAATCAGCCCCAGCATTTT